This T cell receptor beta chain was documented in a study of blood T cells in healthy people across ages. Germline CDR1 reads DFQATT; CDR2 reads SNEGSKA (reference sequence). The V end was cut by 0 bases, the J end by 10 bases, with 16 bases between. This CDR3 contains 14 residues. A few counts support this clonotype. A second PCR of 7 to 11 cycles used a sample-barcoded 5' primer and a J-beta primer mix. TCRdb re-analysed the 5' RACE reads in MiXCR, keeping a single row per CDR3 protein. The sample includes around 2 million distinct CDR3 sequences, 30% to 40% of them seen just once. This sequence originates from a human donor in good health. The sample taken for sequencing was blood. The rearrangement uses TRBV20-1 and TRBJ2-1; D might be TRBD2 (6 bases). In DNA form, the CDR3 reads TGCAGTGCTAGAGATCTGGGGGGAATTTACGAGCAGTTCTTC. Its protein is CSARDLGGIYEQFF.